A single sample gave rise to the 13 T cell receptor beta chains below, sequenced in a study of breast tumors, draining lymph nodes, adjacent tissues. Via MiXCR, TCRdb re-called the multiplex PCR reads, giving one row per CDR3 protein. The table records about 180,000 distinct CDR3 sequences, approximately 30% of them present only once. Breast cancer patients provided tissue from their axillary draining lymph nodes. The sequencing input was axillary lymph node tissue. These receptors were taken from a female donor with breast cancer. Some clones in this sample may be carry-over from other donors' samples.

This clonotype showed up many times. The J gene is TRBJ2-7, the V gene TRBV7-9; the match to TRBD1 covers 8 bases. J was trimmed by 4 bases and V by 5 bases; bases with no gene match: 1. The CDR3 is 12 amino acids. Germline CDR1 and CDR2: SEHNR and FQNEAQ (reference sequence). CDR3 in amino acids: CASSRQGYEQYF. CDR3 bases: TGTGCCAGCAGCCGACAGGGGTACGAGCAGTACTTC.

This clonotype was seen ten or more times. The V call is TRBV7-8, the J call TRBJ2-7; no clear D gene. The CDR3 length is 13 residues. The ends were cut back, 5 bases at V and 0 bases at J, with 8 bases in the middle. Germline-derived CDR1 and CDR2 are SGHVS and FQNEAQ. The DNA of the CDR3 is TGTGCCAGCAGCGCCGAAAACTCCTACGAGCAGTACTTC. It specifies CASSAENSYEQYF.

This clonotype was seen many times. The V call is TRBV6-6, the J call TRBJ2-3, with 7 bases lining up with TRBD2. The junction had 13 bases not matched to a gene; V was cut back by 2 bases and J by 8 bases. This CDR3 is built from 16 residues. CDR1 and CDR2 (germline): MNHNY, SVGAGI (reference sequence). CDR3 protein: CASSYDGGGPSGTQYF. The CDR3 nucleotides are TGTGCCAGCAGTTACGACGGGGGAGGGCCTTCAGGTACGCAGTATTTT.

Worth noting for this clonotype: At one end the junction does not follow the germline gene, possibly because of a read error. The chain joins TRBV9 to TRBJ2-3; D unclear. From germline, CDR1 is SGDLS and CDR2 YYNGEE. This CDR3 has 15 residues. The CDR3: CASSVDSQHTDAQYF. CDR3 in DNA: TGTGCCAGCAGCGTAGACTCACAACACACAGATGCGCAGTATTTT.

CDR3 in amino acids: CASSQRFRVSTDTQYF. The CDR3 DNA is TGTGCCAGCAGCCAAAGATTTAGGGTTAGCACAGATACGCAGTATTTT. The gene calls are TRBV3-1 and TRBJ2-3; D is ambiguous. V shed 2 bases and J shed 0 bases, with 12 bases lying between them. The CDR3 loop spans 16 amino acids. Germline V gene sequence: CDR1 LGHDT, CDR2 YNNKEL (reference sequence).

This clonotype was seen ten or more times. The chain recombines TRBV12-5 with TRBJ2-7; 10 positions agree with TRBD1. The CDR3 is made up of 14 amino acids. Trimming took 10 bases from V and 6 from J; bases not matched to a gene: 12. Germline V gene lookup returns CDR1 LGHNT and CDR2 FRNRAP. CDR3 in amino acids: CATNLAGQGFEQYF. DNA of the CDR3: TGTGCTACAAACCTCGCGGGACAGGGGTTCGAGCAGTACTTC.

This clonotype occurred many times. The chain links TRBV7-6 to TRBJ2-2; TRBD2 agrees at 8 bases. The CDR3 runs to 15 residues. Germline loops: CDR1 SGHVS, CDR2 FNYEAQ. V dropped 11 bases and J dropped 2; count of bases not matched to a gene: 10. In DNA, the CDR3 is TGTGCCGGACAATTTAGCGGGACCAACACCGGGGAGCTGTTTTTT. Protein: CAGQFSGTNTGELFF.

The gene calls are TRBV9 and TRBJ1-4; 7 nucleotides match TRBD1. After removal of 0 bases from V and 7 bases from J, the junction contained 21 bases not matched to a gene. The CDR3 spans 20 residues. Germline CDR1 SGDLS, CDR2 YYNGEE. The CDR3: CASSVVPRGAHEQGGEKLFF. DNA of the CDR3: TGTGCCAGCAGCGTAGTTCCCAGGGGGGCCCACGAGCAGGGAGGTGAAAAACTGTTTTTT. Full variable domain (outside the CDR3, taken from reference TRBV9 and TRBJ1-4): DSGVTQTPKHLITATGQRVTLRCSPRSGDLSVYWYQQSLDQGLQFLIQYYNGEERAKGNILERFSAQQFPDLHSELNLSSLELGDSALYFCASSVVPRGAHEQGGEKLFFGSGTQLSVL.

This clonotype was picked up many times. The genes are TRBV9 and TRBJ1-5, with D uncertain. V lost 0 bases, J lost 9 bases, and 10 bases lay in between. This CDR3 region has 13 residues. Germline CDR1 and CDR2: SGDLS and YYNGEE. The DNA of the CDR3 is TGTGCCAGCAGCGTAGCCCTGCTCGGGCCCCAGCATTTT. It codes for CASSVALLGPQHF.

This clonotype came up many times. The V and J genes are TRBV5-1 and TRBJ2-1; no clear D gene. CDR3 length: 13 residues. V shed 0 bases and J shed 5 bases, with 6 bases lying between them. Germline values: CDR1 SGHRS, CDR2 YFSETQ. The CDR3 nucleotides read TGCGCCAGCAGCTTGGCCGCTGACAATGAGCAGTTCTTC. Protein sequence: CASSLAADNEQFF.

Ten or more counts support this clonotype. The chain combines TRBV12-3 or TRBV12-4 with TRBJ2-5; 10 bases map to TRBD2. This CDR3 has 17 residues. V was clipped by 8 bases and J by 2 bases; unmatched bases: 14. CDR3 sequence reads: CASGLAGVTPGQETQYF. As DNA, the CDR3 is TGTGCCAGCGGGCTAGCGGGGGTAACTCCGGGGCAAGAGACCCAGTACTTC.

As concerns this clonotype: A much larger clone differs from this one at a single base, so this may be a read error. This chain joins TRBV11-2 and TRBJ2-4; 14 bases are a match to TRBD2. The germline gives CDR1 SGHAT, CDR2 FQNNGV. The CDR3 length is 15 residues. The DNA of the CDR3 is TGTGCCAGCAGCCCGGGACTAGCGGGGGAAAACATTCGGTACTTC. This codes for CASSPGLAGENIRYF.

This clonotype came up many times. The CDR3 nucleotides are TGTGCCAGCAGCCCAGCCGGGACTAATTACTACAATGAGCAGTTCTTC. This encodes CASSPAGTNYYNEQFF. The chain joins TRBV7-2 to TRBJ2-1; the match to TRBD2 covers 7 bases. The CDR3 runs to 16 residues. V lost 5 bases, J lost 3 bases, and 10 bases stayed unmatched. Germline V gene data show CDR1 as SGHTA and CDR2 as FQGNSA.